Below, one TCR beta chain is given with its context. Its antigen is as yet unknown. Some clones are missing from TCRdb's copy, which holds only in-frame ones; the method was immunoSEQ multiplex PCR. This sample has tens of thousands of clones, with less than 85% found just once. The germline V and J ends were trimmed by 2 bases and 0 bases, with 12 bases remaining between them. CDR3 length: 16 residues. Germline V gene sequence: CDR1 MNHEY, CDR2 SVGAGI. This sample is part of a study of vaccination effects on CD4 cells after COVID-19. Study background: Participants were given two doses of BNT162b2 or mRNA-1273 vaccine. General study findings and limits: Within healthy vaccinees, only 1 of 255 vaccine-induced clones displayed cross-reactivity with common cold coronaviruses. Clones induced by infection and by vaccine showed marked clonal contraction late after vaccination.

Antigen-specific CD4+ T cells were expanded with viral peptide pools in the ViraFEST assay before sequencing. When around 9 days of culture had elapsed, CD4+ T cells were isolated. The vaccine recipients had no prior SARS-CoV-2 infection, with negative nucleocapsid antibodies. IL-2 at 10 IU/ml and peptides at approximately 9.5 ug/ml were added to cultured PBMC, around 2 million per well. The chain combines TRBV6-5 with TRBJ2-3; D is possibly TRBD1 (7 bases). Sequenced here: CD4+ T cells from PBMCs cultured with HCoV-NL63 spike peptides, sampled before COVID-19 vaccination. This TCR derives from a human donor who received a COVID-19 vaccine. The CDR3: CASSYMQGGSTDTQYF. CDR3 nucleotides: TGTGCCAGCAGTTACATGCAGGGGGGTAGCACAGATACGCAGTATTTT.